This TCR beta chain was retrieved from a study of T cells expressing NK-cell markers. About the research overall: There were seven HCMV-seropositive donors and one seronegative donor among the eight sequenced. General observations from the study: About 6 donors had dominant NKG2C+ clonotypes that comprised about 1.0-8% of their CD8+ T cells.

TCRdb reprocessed the 5' RACE reads and stores each CDR3 protein as one record, lacking DNA. The clone table shows fewer than 400,000 distinct CDR3 sequences, with the ten largest holding approximately 12%. Per the germline V gene, CDR1 is SNHLY and CDR2 is FYNNEI. CDR3 size: 15 residues. On this clonotype: Its antigen is unknown.

This TCR was recovered from a woman aged 50 to 60 in good health. Sample: blood T cells: a sorted CD56 or NKG2C T cell subset, CD4+ or CD8+ T cells, or bulk PBMC T cells (not recorded which). The chain uses TRBV2 and TRBJ1-4; no DNA is available, so the TRBD1 call from TCRdb remains unchecked. The CDR3 spells CASSVYGTGGEKLFF.